This T cell receptor (beta chain) originates from a study of blood T cell repertoires in COVID-19. Across the whole study: The samples span acute and convalescent COVID-19 from the United States, Italy and Spain.

Adults between about 18 and 95 years of age took part from some 25 US areas. Turning to this clone: This sample includes further DNA sequences coding for the same CDR3.

Sequencing was performed with immunoSEQ multiplex PCR; in TCRdb, only in-frame clones are kept and a portion is missing. Of hundreds of thousands of clones in the sample, approximately 90% are singletons; the top ten hold roughly 1.1%. V lost 3 bases, J lost 2 bases, and 1 base stayed unmatched. The CDR3 runs 14 residues. The germline gives CDR1 KGHSH, CDR2 LQKENI. The chain combines TRBV18 with TRBJ2-3, with 8 bases fitting TRBD2. The clonotype originates from a man aged 25 to 45 who had recovered from COVID-19. Sequencing was carried out using PBMCs or T cells enriched from blood (not recorded which). CDR3 protein: CASSPTSATDTQYF. CDR3 DNA: TGTGCCAGCTCACCGACTAGCGCCACAGATACGCAGTATTTT. Full variable domain (missing parts from reference TRBV18 and TRBJ2-3): NAGVMQNPRHLVRRRGQEARLRCSPMKGHSHVYWYRQLPEEGLKFMVYLQKENIIDESGMPKERFSAEFPKEGPSILRIQQVVRGDSAAYFCASSPTSATDTQYFGPGTRLTVL.